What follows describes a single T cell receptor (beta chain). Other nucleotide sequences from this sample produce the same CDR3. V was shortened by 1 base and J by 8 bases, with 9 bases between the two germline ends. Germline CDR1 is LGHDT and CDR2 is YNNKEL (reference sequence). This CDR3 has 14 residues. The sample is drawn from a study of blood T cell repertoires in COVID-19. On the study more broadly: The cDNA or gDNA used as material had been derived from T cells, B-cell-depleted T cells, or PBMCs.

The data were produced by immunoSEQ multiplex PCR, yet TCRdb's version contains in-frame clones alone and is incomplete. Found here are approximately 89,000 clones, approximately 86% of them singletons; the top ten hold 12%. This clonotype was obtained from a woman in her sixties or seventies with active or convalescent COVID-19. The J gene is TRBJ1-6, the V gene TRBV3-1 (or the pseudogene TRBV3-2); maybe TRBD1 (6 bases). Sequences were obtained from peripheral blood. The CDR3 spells CASSQGRGDSPLHF. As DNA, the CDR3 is TGTGCCAGCAGCCAAGGCAGGGGAGATTCACCCCTCCACTTT.